One and the same sample provided the 5 T cell receptor beta chains below, sequenced in a study of blood T cells in healthy people across ages. Using a J-beta primer mix together with a sample-barcoded 5' primer, a second PCR was run for roughly 6 to 11 cycles. Each CDR3 protein gets one entry after TCRdb re-called the 5' RACE reads with MiXCR. In the table there are over 1,500,000 distinct CDR3 sequences, 30% to 40% of which are singletons. Sequencing was carried out using blood. The origin of the receptors is a human donor in good health.

V gene TRBV28 combines with J gene TRBJ2-7, with unresolved D. From germline, CDR1 is MDHEN and CDR2 SYDVKM. The CDR3 extends over 12 amino acids. The V end lost 6 bases, the J end lost 4 bases, and 10 bases lay between the germline ends. The CDR3 spells CASSSFPYEQYF. The CDR3 bases are TGTGCCAGCAGCTCTTTCCCTTACGAGCAGTACTTC.

This chain links TRBV11-2 with TRBJ1-1; D possibly corresponds to TRBD1 (5 bases). Trimming cost V 5 bases and J 2 bases, with 12 bases left between them. Germline values: CDR1 SGHAT, CDR2 FQNNGV. The CDR3 runs to 14 residues. The CDR3 region is CASSPGAFNTEAFF. The CDR3 nucleotides are TGTGCCAGCAGCCCCGGGGCTTTTAACACTGAAGCTTTCTTT.

The V and J genes are TRBV5-8 and TRBJ1-2; 8 bases line up with TRBD1. J gave up 8 bases and V 3 bases, and 15 bases lay outside the gene matches. The CDR3 covers 16 residues. Germline CDR1 SGHTS, CDR2 YDEGEE. The CDR3: CASSSTGTGGVRGYTF. The CDR3 nucleotides are TGTGCCAGCAGCTCCACCGGGACAGGAGGGGTGCGGGGCTACACCTTC.

This clonotype appeared a few times. V gene TRBV5-1 combines with J gene TRBJ2-6, with 7 bases matching TRBD1. Unmatched junction bases numbered 13, after V lost 1 base and J lost 0 bases. The length of the CDR3 is 20 residues. Germline assignment: CDR1 SGHRS and CDR2 YFSETQ. In DNA form, the CDR3 reads TGCGCCAGCAGCTTGCAATTCTCCGGGACAGAACTCTCTGGGGCCAACGTCCTGACTTTC. This gives the protein CASSLQFSGTELSGANVLTF. Supplemented by reference TRBV5-1 and TRBJ2-6, the full variable domain reads KAGVTQTPRYLIKTRGQQVTLSCSPISGHRSVSWYQQTPGQGLQFLFEYFSETQRNKGNFPGRFSGRQFSNSRSEMNVSTLELGDSALYLCASSLQFSGTELSGANVLTFGAGSRLTVL.

The V and J genes are TRBV10-3 and TRBJ1-1; no firm D call. Germline V gives CDR1 ENHRY, CDR2 SYGVKD. V was clipped by 10 bases and J by 1 base, with 16 bases between them. CDR3 size: 14 residues. This CDR3 reads CATLDGLGNTEAFF. CDR3 nucleotides: TGTGCCACCCTCGACGGCCTTGGGAACACTGAAGCTTTCTTT.